Below, one TCR beta chain is given with its context. The entry originates in a study of blood T cell repertoires in COVID-19. The overall study: Samples came from the United States, Italy and Spain, spanning acute and convalescent COVID-19.

Germline V lookup: CDR1 MDHEN, CDR2 SYDVKM. The CDR3 runs to 15 residues. V was clipped by 10 bases and J by 8 bases, with 23 bases between them. Method: immunoSEQ multiplex PCR; TCRdb's copy keeps in-frame clones and lacks some. The repertoire holds tens of thousands of clones, with around 92% as singletons. Specimen: peripheral blood. The rearrangement uses TRBV28 and TRBJ1-4, with TRBD1 as a possible D gene (6 bases). The TCR originated in a woman between 70 and 85 years old with active COVID-19. CDR3 protein: CATKALRGAREKLFF. CDR3 DNA sequence: TGTGCCACCAAGGCACTTCGGGGGGCAAGAGAAAAACTGTTTTTT.